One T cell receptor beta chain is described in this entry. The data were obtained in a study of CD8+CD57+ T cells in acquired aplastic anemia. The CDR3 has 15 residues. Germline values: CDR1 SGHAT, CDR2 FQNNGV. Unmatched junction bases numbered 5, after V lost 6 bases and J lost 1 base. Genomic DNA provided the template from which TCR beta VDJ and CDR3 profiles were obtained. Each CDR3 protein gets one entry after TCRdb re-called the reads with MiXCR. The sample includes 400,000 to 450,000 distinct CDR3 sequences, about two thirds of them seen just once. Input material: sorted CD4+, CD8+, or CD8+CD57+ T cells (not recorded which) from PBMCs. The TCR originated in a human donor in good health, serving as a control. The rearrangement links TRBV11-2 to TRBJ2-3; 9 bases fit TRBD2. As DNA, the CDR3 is TGTGCCAGCAGAGGAAGCGGGGGGCGCACAGATACGCAGTATTTT. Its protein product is CASRGSGGRTDTQYF.